The sequence of this T cell receptor beta chain was determined in a study of early T cells in non-severe SARS-CoV-2 infection. About the study: From unsorted whole blood, bulk RNA was sequenced, and the chains remained unpaired.

This clonotype was seen only a few times. Separate cDNA molecules each had unique molecular identifiers attached to them. TCRdb called the 5' RACE reads again in MiXCR, with one record for every CDR3 protein. This sample has approximately 83,000 distinct CDR3 sequences, with over 11% found just once. CDR1 and CDR2 (germline): LNHDA, SQIVND (reference sequence). The CDR3 has 12 amino acids. V was trimmed by 0 bases and J by 4 bases, leaving 3 bases between them. Sequenced material: whole blood. The receptor's source is an adult who was a healthcare worker with PCR-confirmed SARS-CoV-2 infection or an uninfected control (not recorded which). V usage is TRBV19 and J usage is TRBJ1-2, with D hard to call. The DNA of the CDR3 is TGTGCCAGTAGTATAGATAGCTATGGCTACACCTTC. Protein: CASSIDSYGYTF.